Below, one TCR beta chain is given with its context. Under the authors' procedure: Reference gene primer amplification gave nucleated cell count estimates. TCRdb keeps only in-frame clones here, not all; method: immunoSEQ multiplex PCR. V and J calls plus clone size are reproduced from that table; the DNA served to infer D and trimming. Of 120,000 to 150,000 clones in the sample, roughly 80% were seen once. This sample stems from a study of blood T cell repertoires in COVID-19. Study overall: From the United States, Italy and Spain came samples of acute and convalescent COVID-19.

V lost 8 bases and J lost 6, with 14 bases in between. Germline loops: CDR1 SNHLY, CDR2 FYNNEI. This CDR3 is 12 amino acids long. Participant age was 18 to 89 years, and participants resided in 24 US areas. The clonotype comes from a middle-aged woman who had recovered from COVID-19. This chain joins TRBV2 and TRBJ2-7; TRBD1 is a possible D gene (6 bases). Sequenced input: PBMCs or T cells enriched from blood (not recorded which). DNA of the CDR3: TGTGCCAGCCGCCCAACAGGGCCCGAGCAGTACTTC. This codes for CASRPTGPEQYF.